This T cell receptor (beta chain) was observed in a study of OX40 agonist ivuxolimab in advanced cancers. Whole-study context: Patients were given ivuxolimab, an antibody that agonizes OX40 (CD134). Patient treatment consisted of intravenous ivuxolimab administration every 2 weeks at 0.01 to 10 mg/kg. Points from the study as a whole: CD8+ T cells (on average) carried more expanded clones than CD4+ T cells.

The sample holds one count of this clone. Antigen specificity is unknown. Clones were read by immunoSEQ multiplex PCR, and TCRdb kept only the in-frame ones, dropping some. The sample carries roughly 20,000 clones, 79% recorded once. The CDR3 is 16 residues long. V shed 6 bases and J shed 0 bases, with 17 bases lying between them. The germline gives CDR1 MNHEY, CDR2 SMNVEV (reference sequence). The sequences come from CD4+ or CD8+ T cells sorted from blood, collected in a trial of the OX40 agonist ivuxolimab. The genes are TRBV27 and TRBJ1-1; D perhaps matches TRBD1 (5 bases). This receptor was obtained from an adult with an advanced solid tumor such as melanoma, head and neck, liver or kidney cancer. CDR3 sequence reads: CASSPQGHVMNTEAFF. The CDR3 nucleotides are TGTGCCAGCAGCCCCCAAGGACACGTCATGAACACTGAAGCTTTCTTT.